Following are 3 T cell receptor beta chains from one sample sequenced in a study of human T cells and chemical hapten exposure. Unique molecular identifiers were attached to individual cDNA molecules within the library. One entry per CDR3 protein results from TCRdb running MiXCR on the reads. This sample yields around 120,000 distinct CDR3 sequences, of which about 8.9% are seen a single time; 1.3% to 1.5% belongs to the top ten. Before extraction, the whole blood was not fractionated, and total RNA was taken from it. The sequenced sample was whole blood. The receptors shown here come from a human donor in good health. Some clones in this sample may be carry-over from other donors' samples.

This chain uses TRBV5-1 with TRBJ2-5; TRBD2 agrees at 13 bases. The CDR3 extends over 18 amino acids. The germline V gene encodes CDR1 SGHRS and CDR2 YFSETQ. J gave up 1 base and V 4 bases, and 10 bases lay outside the gene matches. CDR3 in amino acids: CASSQGTSGVAGQETQYF. In nucleotides, the CDR3 is TGCGCCAGCAGCCAAGGGACTAGCGGGGTGGCGGGCCAAGAGACCCAGTACTTC. Complete variable domain (other parts from reference TRBV5-1 and TRBJ2-5): KAGVTQTPRYLIKTRGQQVTLSCSPISGHRSVSWYQQTPGQGLQFLFEYFSETQRNKGNFPGRFSGRQFSNSRSEMNVSTLELGDSALYLCASSQGTSGVAGQETQYFGPGTRLLVL.

This clonotype has just a few counts. The V call is TRBV7-2, the J call TRBJ2-1, with TRBD2 as a possible D gene (6 bases). Trimming pared 2 bases from V and 2 bases from J, leaving 13 bases between. The CDR3 length is 16 residues. The V gene's germline CDR1 is SGHTA and CDR2 FQGNSA. CDR3 bases: TGTGCCAGCAGCTTACCCGGAGGGCCCCCCTACAATGAGCAGTTCTTC. It yields the protein CASSLPGGPPYNEQFF.

This clonotype was seen only a few times. This chain joins TRBV20-1 and TRBJ2-1; D is undetermined. The CDR3 sequence is 14 residues long. CDR1 and CDR2 (germline): DFQATT, SNEGSKA (reference sequence). V was cut by 3 bases and J by 2 bases, with 11 bases left in between. For the CDR3, the DNA is TGCAGTGCTAGCGGGCCGATTGCCTACAATGAGCAGTTCTTC. This sequence encodes CSASGPIAYNEQFF.